The 29 T cell receptor beta chains reported below all come from one sample, sequenced in a study of Graves' ophthalmopathy and Graves' hyperthyroidism. The TCR beta CDR3 regions underwent amplification from RNA transcripts. First-round RT-PCR used HTBI primers; second-round multiplex PCR followed. TCRdb reprocessed the multiplex PCR reads with MiXCR, giving one entry per CDR3 protein. The sample has almost 400,000 distinct CDR3 sequences; approximately 20% are singletons. Input material: peripheral blood. These receptors were taken from a woman aged 18-30 years with Graves' ophthalmopathy.

This clonotype has a count of ten or more. The J gene is TRBJ2-7, the V gene TRBV6-2 or TRBV6-3; no definite D call. The CDR3 contains 12 residues. CDR1 is MNHEY, CDR2 SVGEGT, per germline. V lost 5 bases and J lost 3, with 8 bases in between. CDR3: CASSPRRYEQYF. The CDR3 DNA reads TGTGCCAGCAGTCCTCGTCGCTACGAGCAGTACTTC.

This clonotype was counted a few times. This chain uses TRBV7-2 with TRBJ1-2, with D possibly matching TRBD1 (5 bases). The V gene's germline CDR1 is SGHTA and CDR2 FQGNSA. The CDR3 covers 13 residues. Trimming shortened V by 6 bases and J by 2 bases, and 10 bases separated the two germline ends. The CDR3 here is CASSHRNNYGYTF. The CDR3 DNA reads TGTGCCAGCAGTCACAGGAACAACTATGGCTACACCTTC.

There are many counts of this clonotype. A read error is likely, as this CDR3 ends without the conserved phenylalanine or tryptophan. The chain employs TRBV28 and TRBJ2-7, with D perhaps given as TRBD1 or TRBD2 (5 bases each). Trimming took 6 bases from V and 7 from J, leaving 13 bases between them. Germline V CDR1 and CDR2: MDHEN, SYDVKM. This CDR3 has 12 residues. The CDR3 DNA is TGTGCCAGCAGGGGGACGGTTTGGGAGCAGTACCTC. This gives the protein CASRGTVWEQYL.

J is TRBJ2-2 and V is TRBV30; possible D gene TRBD2, 5 bases. The germline gives CDR1 GTSNPN, CDR2 SVGIG (reference sequence). CDR3 length: 15 amino acids. V lost 0 bases and J lost 2, with 10 bases in between. The CDR3 DNA sequence: TGTGCCTGGAGTGTACTAGGCTTTAACACCGGGGAGCTGTTTTTT. Its protein product is CAWSVLGFNTGELFF.

This clonotype was recorded at least ten times. The V call is TRBV28, the J call TRBJ1-1, with D perhaps TRBD1 (6 bases). Germline values: CDR1 MDHEN, CDR2 SYDVKM. This CDR3 contains 15 residues. The V gene lost 3 bases and the J gene lost 3 bases, with 14 bases spanning the gap. The CDR3 nucleotides are TGTGCCAGCAGTTTCGGGGGGCCAAGACACACTGAAGCTTTCTTT. Translated, it gives CASSFGGPRHTEAFF.

This clonotype came up many times. This chain links TRBV2 with TRBJ1-1; D possibly corresponds to TRBD1 (6 bases). Germline V gives CDR1 SNHLY, CDR2 FYNNEI. The CDR3 spans 15 residues. V lost 3 bases, J lost 6 bases, and 17 bases lay in between. CDR3: CASSDRGASVAEAFF. In nucleotides, the CDR3 is TGTGCCAGCAGTGATAGGGGGGCGTCTGTAGCTGAAGCTTTCTTT. Looking up the rest from reference TRBV2 and TRBJ1-1 gives the full variable domain: EPEVTQTPSHQVTQMGQEVILRCVPISNHLYFYWYRQILGQKVEFLVSFYNNEISEKSEIFDDQFSVERPDGSNFTLKIRSTKLEDSAMYFCASSDRGASVAEAFFGQGTRLTVV.

This clonotype was counted only a few times. The V and J genes are TRBV7-2 and TRBJ2-7, with D tentatively TRBD1 (5 bases). CDR3 length: 15 residues. In germline, CDR1 is SGHTA, CDR2 FQGNSA. Trimming shortened V by 6 bases and J by 3 bases, and 18 bases separated the two germline ends. As DNA, the CDR3 is TGTGCCAGCAGTCCCCCTGGCAGGGATCGCTACGAGCAGTACTTC. Its protein product is CASSPPGRDRYEQYF.

This clonotype was seen a few times. CDR3 residues: CASSQEGTSGMNTGELFF. CDR3 bases: TGCGCCAGCAGCCAAGAGGGGACTAGCGGTATGAACACCGGGGAGCTGTTTTTT. The V call is TRBV4-1, the J call TRBJ2-2; 11 nucleotides align to TRBD2. CDR1 is MGHRA and CDR2 is YSYEKL in the germline V gene. The trim removed 0 bases at V and 1 base at J, leaving 4 bases unmatched. The CDR3 covers 18 residues.

This clonotype occurred many times. The V call is TRBV6-1, the J call TRBJ2-5; D call uncertain. With 6 bases removed from V and 5 bases from J, the gap between germline ends came to 13 bases. The germline CDR1 and CDR2 sequences are MNHNS and SASEGT. The CDR3 consists of 13 residues. CDR3 in amino acids: CASSPSPIETQYF. CDR3 nucleotides: TGTGCCAGCAGCCCCTCCCCCATTGAGACCCAGTACTTC.

This clonotype was picked up many times. J is TRBJ1-2 and V is TRBV29-1, with D maybe TRBD1 (6 bases). The germline CDR1 and CDR2 sequences are SQVTM and ANQGSEA. The CDR3 covers 13 residues. Trimming took off 7 bases at V and 7 bases at J, with 19 bases between the two ends. The CDR3 bases are TGCAGCGCAACCTACCAGGGGCCGGCTGGCTACACCTTC. Its protein is CSATYQGPAGYTF.

This clonotype was recorded at least ten times. The V call is TRBV6-2 or TRBV6-3, the J call TRBJ1-1; 7 positions match TRBD1. The CDR3 consists of 17 residues. V lost 6 bases to trimming and J lost 2 bases; unmatched junction nucleotides: 15. CDR1 is MNHEY, CDR2 SVGEGT, per germline. CDR3 sequence (DNA): TGTGCCAGCAGGTTAAGAACATTGGGACAGACCAACACTGAAGCTTTCTTT. Translated, it gives CASRLRTLGQTNTEAFF.

The rearrangement joins TRBV7-9 to TRBJ2-7, with TRBD1 matching over 10 bases. The V gene end was trimmed by 5 bases and the J gene end by 5 bases; junction bases not matched to a gene: 3. Germline assignment: CDR1 SEHNR and CDR2 FQNEAQ (reference sequence). The length of the CDR3 is 13 residues. Here the CDR3 reads CASSLDRGDEQYF. CDR3 DNA: TGTGCCAGCAGCCTGGACAGGGGGGACGAGCAGTACTTC.

This clonotype was counted many times. This chain joins TRBV7-2 and TRBJ2-5; D unclear. The CDR3 has 13 amino acids. CDR1 SGHTA and CDR2 FQGNSA come from the germline V gene. Trimming took 4 bases from V and 7 from J, leaving 13 bases between them. As DNA, the CDR3 is TGTGCCAGCAGCTCCAGTGCCCGCCGGACCCAGTACTTC. Amino acid sequence: CASSSSARRTQYF.

At least ten counts were recorded for this clonotype. The chain joins TRBV14 to TRBJ1-2; D might be TRBD1 (5 bases). From germline, CDR1 is SGHDN and CDR2 FVKESK. The CDR3 totals 15 residues. Trimming pared 0 bases from V and 4 bases from J, leaving 12 bases between. This CDR3 reads CASSQDLIRAYGYTF. The CDR3, as DNA: TGTGCCAGCAGCCAAGATCTTATCAGGGCCTATGGCTACACCTTC.

This clonotype was picked up a small number of times. This chain's CDR3 is CATSRVQNYNSPLHF. Written as DNA, the CDR3 is TGTGCCACCAGCAGAGTGCAGAACTATAATTCACCCCTCCACTTT. The rearrangement links TRBV15 to TRBJ1-6; D gene unclear. Germline V lookup: CDR1 LNHNV, CDR2 YYDKDF (reference sequence). The CDR3 is 15 residues long. V lost 1 base to trimming and J lost 3 bases, with 7 bases between them.

This clonotype was recorded many times. The chain uses TRBV28 and TRBJ1-2; D is ambiguous. The germline gives CDR1 MDHEN, CDR2 SYDVKM. The length of the CDR3 is 15 residues. Trimming took off 3 bases at V and 1 base at J, with 12 bases between the two ends. This CDR3 is CASSFHGESNYGYTF. Written as DNA, the CDR3 is TGTGCCAGCAGTTTTCACGGGGAGAGTAACTATGGCTACACCTTC.

This chain connects TRBV6-2 or TRBV6-3 to TRBJ2-2; 7 bases fit TRBD2. V trimming: 6 bases; J trimming: 4 bases; junction bases outside the gene matches: 5. This CDR3 region has 14 residues. Germline CDR1 reads MNHEY; CDR2 reads SVGEGT. The DNA for the CDR3 is TGTGCCAGCAGCCTAGCGGAGTTCACCGGGGAGCTGTTTTTT. Its translation: CASSLAEFTGELFF.

In this sample, this clonotype turned up many times. This chain connects TRBV7-9 to TRBJ2-5, with D tentatively TRBD1 (5 bases). CDR3 size: 14 residues. Per the germline V gene, CDR1 is SEHNR and CDR2 is FQNEAQ (reference sequence). V lost 5 bases to trimming and J lost 2 bases, with 12 bases between them. The CDR3 region has the DNA TGTGCCAGCAGCGACCCGACAGTACAAGAGACCCAGTACTTC. Amino acids: CASSDPTVQETQYF.

The table lists this clonotype with many counts. The rearrangement uses TRBV20-1 and TRBJ2-7; D is possibly TRBD1 (5 bases). Germline V gives CDR1 DFQATT, CDR2 SNEGSKA (reference sequence). The germline V and J ends were trimmed by 3 bases and 2 bases, with 5 bases remaining between them. This CDR3 is built from 11 residues. The DNA for the CDR3 is TGCAGTGCTAGGACAGCCTACGAGCAGTACTTC. Translating it yields CSARTAYEQYF.

This clonotype was detected many times. The CDR3 is CATSGQGTNQPQHF. The CDR3 nucleotides are TGTGCCACCAGTGGACAGGGAACCAATCAGCCCCAGCATTTT. J is TRBJ1-5 and V is TRBV24-1; TRBD1 matches 7 bases. Trimming cost V 5 bases and J 3 bases; bases outside gene matches: 3. Germline assignment: CDR1 KGHDR and CDR2 SFDVKD. The CDR3 has 14 amino acids.

The sample holds many counts of this clonotype. The chain carries TRBV27 and TRBJ1-2; 11 positions agree with TRBD1. Germline-derived CDR1 and CDR2 are MNHEY and SMNVEV (reference sequence). The J segment lost 6 bases and the V segment lost 5 bases, leaving 8 bases of the junction unmatched. This CDR3 has 15 amino acids. CDR3 loop: CASSQRDRGLNGYTF. The DNA for the CDR3 is TGTGCCAGCAGTCAGAGGGACAGGGGGTTGAATGGCTACACCTTC.

This clonotype was found many times. The chain's CDR3 is CASSLGMEAFF. The CDR3 bases are TGTGCCAGCTCCCTTGGGATGGAAGCTTTCTTT. The chain carries TRBV7-3 and TRBJ1-1; unclear D gene. Germline values: CDR1 SGHTA, CDR2 FQGTGA. V lost 8 bases, J lost 8 bases, and 12 bases lay in between. The CDR3 spans 11 residues.

This clonotype was seen ten or more times. The V call is TRBV18, the J call TRBJ2-7, with D maybe TRBD1 (6 bases). V was trimmed by 3 bases and J by 6 bases, leaving 12 bases between them. CDR1 is KGHSH, CDR2 LQKENI, per germline. This CDR3 region has 13 residues. This CDR3 is CASSPDQGLEQYF. The DNA for the CDR3 is TGTGCCAGCTCACCGGACCAGGGGCTCGAGCAGTACTTC.

The chain couples TRBV28 to TRBJ1-2; D is possibly TRBD1 (6 bases). The germline gives CDR1 MDHEN, CDR2 SYDVKM. Trimming took off 6 bases at V and 8 bases at J, with 19 bases between the two ends. The CDR3 loop spans 14 amino acids. CDR3 protein: CASSPTGSFMGYTF. The CDR3 bases are TGTGCCAGCAGCCCTACAGGGAGTTTTATGGGCTACACCTTC.

The table lists this clonotype with many counts. V gene TRBV7-8 combines with J gene TRBJ2-5; unclear D gene. Trimming removed 1 base from V and 5 bases from J, with 8 bases in between. Germline V gene sequence: CDR1 SGHVS, CDR2 FQNEAQ. The CDR3 length is 13 residues. CDR3 amino acids: CASSLVSWETQYF. In DNA form, the CDR3 reads TGTGCCAGCAGCTTAGTGTCCTGGGAGACCCAGTACTTC. The full variable domain, with the rest looked up from reference TRBV7-8 and TRBJ2-5, is GAGVSQSPRYKVAKRGQDVALRCDPISGHVSLFWYQQALGQGPEFLTYFQNEAQLDKSGLPSDRFFAERPEGSVSTLKIQRTQQEDSAVYLCASSLVSWETQYFGPGTRLLVL.

The sample holds many counts of this clonotype. The genes are TRBV7-2 and TRBJ2-7, with 7 positions matching TRBD2. This CDR3 is built from 13 residues. The germline gives CDR1 SGHTA, CDR2 FQGNSA. Germline trimming cut 4 bases from V and 5 bases from J; bases unmatched to any gene: 5. CDR3 DNA: TGTGCCAGCAGCTCTAGCGGCAGGAACGAGCAGTACTTC. Translation gives CASSSSGRNEQYF.

This clonotype showed up many times. The chain is built from TRBV6-5 and TRBJ2-7; TRBD2 aligns across 13 bases. The J segment lost 4 bases and the V segment lost 7 bases, leaving 10 bases of the junction unmatched. The CDR3 has 16 amino acids. The germline V gene encodes CDR1 MNHEY and CDR2 SVGAGI. The CDR3 spells CASKRTSGRERYEQYF. The CDR3 nucleotides are TGTGCCAGCAAAAGAACTAGCGGGAGGGAAAGGTACGAGCAGTACTTC.

This clonotype has ten or more counts. This chain links TRBV30 with TRBJ2-7; no reliable D call. The CDR3 loop spans 11 amino acids. V was shortened by 1 base and J by 5 bases, with 6 bases between the two germline ends. From germline, CDR1 is GTSNPN and CDR2 SVGIG (reference sequence). This CDR3 reads CAWSETDEQYF. CDR3 DNA: TGTGCCTGGAGTGAAACAGACGAGCAGTACTTC.

In this sample, this clonotype turned up many times. The V call is TRBV18, the J call TRBJ2-7; 7 bases agree with TRBD1. The germline V gene has CDR1 KGHSH and CDR2 LQKENI. This CDR3 is built from 16 residues. Trimming cost V 0 bases and J 4 bases; bases outside gene matches: 9. The DNA of the CDR3 is TGTGCCAGCTCACCACCGATAACAGGGGCCCCTTACGAGCAGTACTTC. As protein: CASSPPITGAPYEQYF.